Given below is one TCR beta chain in context. This sample was taken from a study of blood T cell repertoires in COVID-19. Turning to the study itself: Sites across the United States, Italy and Spain contributed samples from acute and convalescent COVID-19. In each case, the material was cDNA or gDNA derived from T cells, B-cell-depleted T cells, or PBMCs.

From germline, CDR1 is SGHKS and CDR2 YYEKEE (reference sequence). This CDR3 comprises 15 residues. Trimming removed 4 bases from V and 3 bases from J, with 16 bases in between. Authors' methods: Estimation of nucleated cell counts relied on the amplification of reference gene primers. Sequencing was performed with immunoSEQ multiplex PCR; in TCRdb, only in-frame clones are kept and a portion is missing. D and trimming were read from the DNA, whereas the V and J calls and clone size are those reported in that table. In the table there are about 60,000 clones, roughly 88% of which are singletons. The rearrangement uses TRBV5-5 and TRBJ1-2; D is perhaps TRBD1 (5 bases). The sample was peripheral blood. This receptor was identified in a woman older than 75 with active COVID-19. The CDR3 protein is CASSLTVATYYGYTF. In DNA form, the CDR3 reads TGTGCCAGCAGCCTGACAGTTGCTACCTACTATGGCTACACCTTC. The full variable domain, with the rest looked up from reference TRBV5-5 and TRBJ1-2, is DAGVTQSPTHLIKTRGQQVTLRCSPISGHKSVSWYQQVLGQGPQFIFQYYEKEERGRGNFPDRFSARQFPNYSSELNVNALLLGDSALYLCASSLTVATYYGYTFGSGTRLTVV.